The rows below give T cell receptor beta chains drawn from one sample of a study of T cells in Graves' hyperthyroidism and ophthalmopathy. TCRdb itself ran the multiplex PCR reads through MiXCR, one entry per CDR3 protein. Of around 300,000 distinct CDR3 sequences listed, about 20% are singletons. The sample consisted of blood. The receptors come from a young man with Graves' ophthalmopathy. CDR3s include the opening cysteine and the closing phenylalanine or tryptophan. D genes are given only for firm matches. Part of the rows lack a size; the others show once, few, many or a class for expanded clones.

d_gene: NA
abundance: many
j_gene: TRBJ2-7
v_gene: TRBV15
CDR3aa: CATSRDSTPYEQYF
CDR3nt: TGTGCCACCAGCAGAGATTCTACCCCTTACGAGCAGTACTTC

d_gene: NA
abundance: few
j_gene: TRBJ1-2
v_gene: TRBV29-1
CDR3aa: CSVGSQNYGYTF
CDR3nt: TGCAGCGTTGGATCCCAAAACTATGGCTACACCTTC

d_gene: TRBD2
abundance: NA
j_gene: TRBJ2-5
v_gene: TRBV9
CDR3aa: CASSAIAGVETQYF
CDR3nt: TGTGCCAGCAGCGCAATAGCGGGAGTAGAGACCCAGTACTTC

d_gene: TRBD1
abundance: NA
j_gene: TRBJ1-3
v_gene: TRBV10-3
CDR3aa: CAISQGQGSGNTTYF
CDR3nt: TGTGCCATCAGCCAGGGACAGGGGTCTGGAAACACCACATATTTT

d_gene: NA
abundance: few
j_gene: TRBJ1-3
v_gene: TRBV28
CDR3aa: CASSLLRVQTSGNTIYF
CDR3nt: TGTGCCAGCAGTTTACTGCGGGTTCAAACCTCTGGAAACACCATATATTTT

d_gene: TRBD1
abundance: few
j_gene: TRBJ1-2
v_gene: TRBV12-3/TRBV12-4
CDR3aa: CASTEGDRYYGYTF
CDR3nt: TGTGCCAGCACCGAGGGGGACAGGTACTATGGCTACACCTTC

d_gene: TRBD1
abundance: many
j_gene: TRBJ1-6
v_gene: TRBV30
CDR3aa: CAEGQLNSPLHF
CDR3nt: TGTGCAGAGGGACAGCTGAATTCACCCCTCCACTTT

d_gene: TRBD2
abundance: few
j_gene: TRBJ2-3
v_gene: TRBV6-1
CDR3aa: CASQTSASTDTQYF
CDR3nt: TGTGCCAGCCAGACTAGCGCCAGCACAGATACGCAGTATTTT

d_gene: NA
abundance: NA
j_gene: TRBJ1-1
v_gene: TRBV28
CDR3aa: CASSTPGALYTEAFF
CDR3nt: TGTGCCAGCAGTACCCCGGGGGCTTTGTACACTGAAGCTTTCTTT

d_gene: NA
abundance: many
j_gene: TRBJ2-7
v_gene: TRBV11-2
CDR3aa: CASSLAADAYEQYF
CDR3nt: TGTGCCAGCAGCTTGGCAGCGGACGCCTACGAGCAGTACTTC

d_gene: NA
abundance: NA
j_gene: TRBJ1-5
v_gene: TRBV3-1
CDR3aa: CASSQDADSNQPQHF
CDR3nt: TGTGCCAGCAGCCAAGATGCGGATAGCAATCAGCCCCAGCATTTT

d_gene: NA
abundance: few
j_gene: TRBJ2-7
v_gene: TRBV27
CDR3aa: CASSRTRAYEQYF
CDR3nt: TGTGCCAGCAGTCGCACTAGGGCCTACGAGCAGTACTTC

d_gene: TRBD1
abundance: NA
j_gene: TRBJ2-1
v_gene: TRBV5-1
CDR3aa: CASKTGTGGGEQFF
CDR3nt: TGCGCCAGCAAGACCGGGACAGGGGGCGGTGAGCAGTTCTTC

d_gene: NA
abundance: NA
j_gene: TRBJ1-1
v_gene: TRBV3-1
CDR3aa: CAGSRLGAEAFF
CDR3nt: TGTGCCGGCAGCCGCCTGGGGGCTGAAGCTTTCTTT

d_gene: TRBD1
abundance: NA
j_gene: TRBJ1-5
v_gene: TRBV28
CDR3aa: CASSAYRGDQPQHF
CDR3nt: TGTGCCAGCAGTGCATACAGGGGTGATCAGCCCCAGCATTTT

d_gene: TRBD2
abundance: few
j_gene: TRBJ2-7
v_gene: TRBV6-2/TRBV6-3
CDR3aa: CASSYSSGTSVSYEQYF
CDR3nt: TGTGCCAGCAGTTACTCGAGTGGGACTAGCGTATCCTACGAGCAGTACTTC

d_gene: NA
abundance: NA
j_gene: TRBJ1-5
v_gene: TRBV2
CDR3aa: CASRGGQGNSNQPQHF
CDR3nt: TGTGCCAGCAGGGGGGGGCAGGGGAATAGCAATCAGCCCCAGCATTTT

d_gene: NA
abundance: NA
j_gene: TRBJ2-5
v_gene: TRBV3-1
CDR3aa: CASSPRTEGAETQYF
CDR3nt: TGTGCCAGCAGCCCCCGGACCGAGGGCGCGGAGACCCAGTACTTC

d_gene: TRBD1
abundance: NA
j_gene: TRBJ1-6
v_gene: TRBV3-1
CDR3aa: CASSYPGQGDSPLHF
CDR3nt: TGTGCCAGCAGTTACCCCGGACAGGGGGATTCACCCCTCCACTTT

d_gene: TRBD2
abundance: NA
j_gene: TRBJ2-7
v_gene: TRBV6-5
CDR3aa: CASSYSTIRLAATYEQYF
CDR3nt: TGTGCCAGCAGTTACTCGACAATCCGGCTAGCGGCTACCTACGAGCAGTACTTC

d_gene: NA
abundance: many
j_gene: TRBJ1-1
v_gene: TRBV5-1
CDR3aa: CASSLQGNRGTTNTEAFF
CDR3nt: TGCGCCAGCAGCCTCCAGGGGAATCGGGGTACGACGAACACTGAAGCTTTCTTT